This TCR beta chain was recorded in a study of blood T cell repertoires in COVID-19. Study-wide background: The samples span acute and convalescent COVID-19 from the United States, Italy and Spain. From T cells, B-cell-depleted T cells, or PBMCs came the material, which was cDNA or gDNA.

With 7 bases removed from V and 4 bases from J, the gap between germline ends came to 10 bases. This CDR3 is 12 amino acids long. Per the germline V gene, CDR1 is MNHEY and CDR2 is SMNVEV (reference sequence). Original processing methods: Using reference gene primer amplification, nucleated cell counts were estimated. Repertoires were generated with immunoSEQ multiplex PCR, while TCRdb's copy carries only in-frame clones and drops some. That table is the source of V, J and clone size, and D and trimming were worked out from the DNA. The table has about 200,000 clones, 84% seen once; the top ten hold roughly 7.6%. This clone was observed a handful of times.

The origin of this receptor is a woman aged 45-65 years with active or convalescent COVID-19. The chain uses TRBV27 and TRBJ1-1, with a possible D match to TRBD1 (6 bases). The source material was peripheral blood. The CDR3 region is CASKGEGTEAFF. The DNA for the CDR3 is TGTGCCAGCAAGGGGGAGGGCACTGAAGCTTTCTTT.